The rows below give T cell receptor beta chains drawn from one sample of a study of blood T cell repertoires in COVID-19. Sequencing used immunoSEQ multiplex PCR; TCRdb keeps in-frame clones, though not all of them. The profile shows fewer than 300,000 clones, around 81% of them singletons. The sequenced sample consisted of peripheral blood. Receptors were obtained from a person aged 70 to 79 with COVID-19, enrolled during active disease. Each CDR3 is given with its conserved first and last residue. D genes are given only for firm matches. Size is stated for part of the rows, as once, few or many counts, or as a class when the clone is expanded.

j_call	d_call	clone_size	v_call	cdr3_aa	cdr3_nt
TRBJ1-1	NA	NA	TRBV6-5	CASVSTPVAFF	TGTGCCAGCGTATCAACCCCGGTGGCTTTCTTT
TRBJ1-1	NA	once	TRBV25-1	CASSELGHMNTEAFF	TGTGCCAGCAGTGAATTGGGGCACATGAACACTGAAGCTTTCTTT
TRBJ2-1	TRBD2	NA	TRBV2	CASSGRGLGSYEQFF	TGTGCCAGCAGTGGCAGGGGACTAGGTAGCTATGAGCAGTTCTTC
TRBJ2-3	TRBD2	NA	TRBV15	CATRGRAGGLPDTQYF	TGTGCCACCAGAGGAAGAGCGGGGGGGCTTCCAGATACGCAGTATTTT
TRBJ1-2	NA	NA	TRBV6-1	CASSEVSYTF	TGTGCCAGCAGTGAAGTAAGCTACACCTTC
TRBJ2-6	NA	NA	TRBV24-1	CATGSSGANVLTF	TGTGCCACCGGTAGCTCTGGGGCCAACGTCCTGACTTTC
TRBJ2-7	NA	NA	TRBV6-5	CASRYSGVPGEQYF	TGTGCCAGCAGATACTCAGGGGTTCCAGGCGAGCAGTACTTC
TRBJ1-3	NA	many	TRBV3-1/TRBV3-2	CASSQPRAGDGSSGNTIYF	TGTGCCAGCAGCCAACCCCGAGCGGGGGATGGAAGCTCTGGAAACACCATATATTTT
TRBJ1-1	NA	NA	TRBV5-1	CASSREADTEAFF	TGCGCCAGCAGCAGGGAGGCGGACACTGAAGCTTTCTTT
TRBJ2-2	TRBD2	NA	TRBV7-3	CASTNGRAGGTGELFF	TGTGCCAGCACCAACGGACGGGCGGGGGGCACCGGGGAGCTGTTTTTT
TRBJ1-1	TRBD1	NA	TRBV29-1	CSVAQGVRDTEAFF	TGCAGCGTCGCCCAGGGGGTTAGGGACACTGAAGCTTTCTTT
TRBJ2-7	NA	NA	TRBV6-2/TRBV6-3	CASSSLRRVYEQYF	TGTGCCAGCAGTTCCCTGCGTCGAGTTTACGAGCAGTACTTC
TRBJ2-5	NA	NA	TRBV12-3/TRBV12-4	CASSFRRETQYF	TGTGCCAGCAGTTTTAGGCGGGAGACCCAGTACTTC
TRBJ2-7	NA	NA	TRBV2	CASSAGVGRYEQYF	TGTGCCAGCAGCGCGGGTGTGGGTCGATACGAGCAGTACTTC
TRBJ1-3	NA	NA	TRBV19	CASRINGGNTIYF	TGTGCCAGTAGGATAAACGGGGGAAACACCATATATTTT